Below, one TCR beta chain is given with its context. The sample comes from a study of Graves' ophthalmopathy and Graves' hyperthyroidism. CDR1 and CDR2 (germline): DFQATT, SNEGSKA (reference sequence). The CDR3 totals 14 residues. Between the trimmed V and J ends, which lost 5 bases and 0 bases, there was a span of 13 bases. Investigators amplified TCR beta CDR3 regions from RNA transcripts. First-round RT-PCR employed HTBI primers, with a second-round multiplex PCR after it. TCRdb re-called the multiplex PCR reads with MiXCR, one entry per CDR3 protein. The table shows over 650,000 distinct CDR3 sequences, with about 38% occurring only once.

The chain is built from TRBV20-1 and TRBJ2-5; D unresolved. The sequencing input was peripheral blood. This clonotype was sampled from an adult man with Graves' ophthalmopathy. CDR3: CSAVSRRDQETQYF. The CDR3 DNA follows: TGCAGTGCTGTGTCCCGGCGCGACCAAGAGACCCAGTACTTC.